This T cell receptor (beta chain) was identified during a study of technical replicates of blood from a handful of donors. Sequencing used immunoSEQ multiplex PCR; TCRdb keeps in-frame clones, though not all of them. The sample records tens of thousands of clones, about 95% being singletons. Trimming took 5 bases from V and 1 from J, leaving 12 bases between them. The CDR3 has 15 residues. The germline V gene encodes CDR1 SGHRS and CDR2 YFSETQ. V and J are TRBV5-1 and TRBJ1-4; TRBD1 might be the D (6 bases). Sequencing was done on a sample of T cells isolated from PBMCs. This receptor was obtained from a human donor in good health. For the CDR3, the DNA is TGCGCCAGCAGTATAAGGGGGGGAACTAATGAAAAACTGTTTTTT. Amino acid sequence: CASSIRGGTNEKLFF.